This T cell receptor (beta chain) derives from a study of cytomegalovirus exposure and HLA in healthy donors. Overall study: There were several hundred genotyped donors. Of these, 75% to 85% fell in the genetic ancestry cluster associated with self-reported Caucasian donors.

Use of 60 Vbeta and 13 Jbeta primers characterized the PCR. Sequencing was performed with immunoSEQ multiplex PCR; in TCRdb, only in-frame clones are kept and a portion is missing. The sample lists fewer than 150,000 clones, roughly 80% occurring once. General study results and limits: Rare sequences made up most TCRs, while some public TCRs were found in many donors. Data from an earlier analysis indicated that most TCR beta V segments were productive either about 90% or about 30% of the time. V- and J-gene trimming in TCR beta was tied to a missense DCLRE1C variant by an analysis performed later.

Concerning this clone itself: The antigen remains unidentified.

This CDR3 is 14 amino acids long. The germline V gene has CDR1 SGHNT and CDR2 YENEEA. The trim removed 5 bases at V and 2 bases at J, leaving 5 bases unmatched. This receptor was identified in a man aged 35 to 55 in good health and CMV-seropositive. The source material was PBMCs. The chain combines TRBV11-3 with TRBJ1-2; 7 nucleotides match TRBD1. CDR3 in amino acids: CASSRQTGNYGYTF. CDR3 DNA: TGTGCCAGCAGCAGACAGACAGGGAACTATGGCTACACCTTC.